This TCR beta chain was obtained from a study of blood T cell repertoires in COVID-19 (dated by TCRdb to 2018 to 2020). A note on the overall study: The collaborator samples originated in the United States, Italy and Spain and spanned the acute and convalescent phases of COVID-19. A freely available public database, intended as a resource for researchers studying the immune response to SARS-CoV-2, is where the repertoires were released. Deeply sampled blood TCRbeta repertoires from subjects exposed to, actively infected with, or recovered from COVID-19 were included in the dataset. Sample metadata almost always included a de-identified subject ID, COVID-19 status, age in years and sex. The samples were drawn from the first 160 participants of the ongoing ImmuneRACE study and from 950 to 1,500 subjects provided by 6 global collaborators. The material from the prospective study consisted of cDNA or gDNA derived from T cells, B-cell-depleted T cells, or PBMCs. Where available, HLA class I and class II types were taken from metadata supplied by the sample provider and were not determined by assay-based typing.

Participants in the prospective study were aged about 18 to 89 years, lived in 20 to 25 United States geographic areas, and enrolled through a virtual design. To assign participants to cohorts, the prospective study relied on clinical history that participants themselves reported in a screening survey and a study questionnaire. Recovered participants in ImmuneRACE Cohort 3 were defined as having two consecutive negative NP/OP PCR tests, clearance from a healthcare professional, or resolution of symptoms. Each participant in the prospective study had whole blood, serum and a nasopharyngeal or oropharyngeal swab collected by mobile phlebotomists. Over a roughly two-month period, participants in the prospective study had the option of providing additional blood draws and questionnaires. Before DNA extraction, blood samples from the prospective study were shipped at room temperature or frozen. TCRbeta CDR3 regions were amplified from genomic DNA using the immunoSEQ Assay, a bias-controlled multiplex PCR. The paper's data handling went like this. The number of nucleated cells in each sample was estimated from the amplification of reference gene primers within the assay. To quantify the absolute abundance of each unique TCRbeta CDR3 rearrangement, sequence reads were collapsed and filtered. For each sample, productive Simpson clonality was calculated by taking the square root of Simpson's diversity index across productive rearrangements. TCRdb took this table from immuneACCESS and kept in-frame rearrangements with V and J called. Such tables lack part of the clones; where checked against another copy, unresolved V genes explain under half of the gap, and the rest is unexplained. V and J calls plus clone size are reproduced from that table; the DNA served to infer D and trimming. In all, the sample holds about 230,000 clones, and 70% to 90% of those were seen once. The biggest ten clones account for 15% to 19% of the sample.

This clone was found once. The clone's antigen remains unknown. No base-level quality is on record; no much larger clone is a single base apart. Here is what the overall study found, with its caveats: How much clinical and demographic metadata was included differed by source and by participant, and the metadata was provided uncurated.

V loses 7 bases at its end and J loses 7 bases; junction bases beyond the gene matches: 12. CDR1 and CDR2 are read off the germline V gene (reference sequence) as LNHDA and SQIVND. Taken from cysteine to phenylalanine, the CDR3 has 16 residues. The DNA shown is the 48-base CDR3, in frame from base 1. The sequenced sample consisted of PBMCs or T cells enriched from blood (not recorded which). This chain joins TRBV19 to TRBJ1-6; a stretch of 8 junction bases matches TRBD1. This receptor was obtained from a man between 18 and 35 years old who had recovered from COVID-19. At the DNA level, the sequence is TGTGCCAGTACCCCGGACAGGGATCTGAAGAATTCACCCCTCCACTTT. Translated, it reads CASTPDRDLKNSPLHF.